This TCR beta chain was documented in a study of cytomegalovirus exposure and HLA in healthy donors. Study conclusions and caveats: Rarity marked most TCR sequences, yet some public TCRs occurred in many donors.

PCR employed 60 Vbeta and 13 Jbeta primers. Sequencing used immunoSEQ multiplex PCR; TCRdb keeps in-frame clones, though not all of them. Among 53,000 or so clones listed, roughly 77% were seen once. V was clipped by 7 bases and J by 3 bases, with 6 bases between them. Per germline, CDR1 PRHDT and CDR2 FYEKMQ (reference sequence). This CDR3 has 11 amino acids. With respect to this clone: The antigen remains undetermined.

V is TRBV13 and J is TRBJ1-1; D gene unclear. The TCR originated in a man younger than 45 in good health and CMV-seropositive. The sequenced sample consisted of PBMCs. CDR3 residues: CASNRDTEAFF. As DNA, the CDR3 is TGTGCCAGCAACCGGGACACTGAAGCTTTCTTT. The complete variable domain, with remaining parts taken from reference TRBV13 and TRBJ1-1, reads AAGVIQSPRHLIKEKRETATLKCYPIPRHDTVYWYQQGPGQDPQFLISFYEKMQSDKGSIPDRFSAQQFSDYHSELNMSSLELGDSALYFCASNRDTEAFFGQGTRLTVV.